This T cell receptor (beta chain) stems from a study of glioma-infiltrating T cells after dendritic cell vaccination. Whole-study context: The vaccine used monocyte-derived dendritic cells pulsed overnight with autologous tumor lysate.

The V end was cut by 7 bases, the J end by 7 bases, with 20 bases between. Per the germline V gene, CDR1 is SQVTM and CDR2 is ANQGSEA. The CDR3 extends over 14 amino acids. The time point here: after dendritic cell vaccination, including at tumor progression/relapse. No glioblastoma patient carried an isocitrate dehydrogenase mutation. This clone was seen a few times. TCRB CDR3 was amplified from 2 ug genomic DNA or less. The PCR used 60 V beta and 13 J beta primers. Libraries were prepared by immunoSEQ multiplex PCR; TCRdb keeps only in-frame clonotypes and omits some of them. The sample consists of around 60,000 clones, roughly nine tenths of them appearing once.

The clonotype comes from a human donor with glioblastoma. The sample here was blood, taken after dendritic cell vaccination. The V call is TRBV29-1, the J call TRBJ2-1; TRBD1 is a possible D gene (6 bases). The CDR3 protein is CSALPGQLSNEQFF. Written as DNA, the CDR3 is TGCAGCGCACTTCCGGGACAACTTAGTAATGAGCAGTTCTTC.